This T cell receptor (beta chain) comes out of a study of cytomegalovirus exposure and HLA in healthy donors. Points from the study as a whole: When analyzed later, a missense DCLRE1C variant was found to be linked to TCR beta V- and J-gene trimming. Exclusion applied to some V segments, including TRBV6-2 and TRBV6-3, as they were indistinguishable. Among the sequence variants, a highly shared cluster was likely an artifact of sequencing. Accurate HLA-A and HLA-B prediction from TCR beta sequences was reported for most subjects.

Points on this clone: The antigen remains unidentified.

V lost 7 bases, J lost 12 bases, and 18 bases lay in between. Per germline, CDR1 SNHLY and CDR2 FYNNEI. The CDR3 has 13 amino acids. The PCR was carried out with 60 Vbeta primers and 13 Jbeta primers. The table came from immunoSEQ multiplex PCR; TCRdb's copy has only in-frame clones and leaves some out. This sample carries tens of thousands of clones, with just over 15% going to the ten biggest clones. The sample consisted of PBMCs. V usage is TRBV2 and J usage is TRBJ2-2; TRBD2 is a possible D gene (6 bases). The receptor comes from a man in his forties or fifties in good health and CMV-seropositive. The CDR3 reads CASIPQAEGKLFF. The DNA for the CDR3 is TGTGCCAGCATCCCCCAAGCGGAGGGAAAGCTGTTTTTT.